What follows describes a single T cell receptor beta chain. Its specificity is not known. At the DNA level, this CDR3 is encoded by other sequences in the same sample as well. This specimen comes from a study of cytomegalovirus exposure and HLA in healthy donors. Study-wide background: As released early, the data held roughly 85 million unique TCRs from HLA-typed donors. Study-level findings and limits: In vitro work confirmed that a few CMV-associated chains recognize CMV antigens.

The germline V gene has CDR1 MNHEY and CDR2 SVGAGI. The CDR3 is made up of 15 amino acids. V was shortened by 4 bases and J by 1 base, with 13 bases between the two germline ends. The study ran its PCR with 60 Vbeta and 13 Jbeta primers. Data came from immunoSEQ multiplex PCR; TCRdb stores just in-frame clones and leaves some out. Recorded for this sample: fewer than 150,000 clones. This receptor was identified in a man aged 40-55 years in good health and CMV-seronegative. This chain connects TRBV6-5 to TRBJ2-5, with a possible D match to TRBD2 (5 bases). The sequenced material came from PBMCs. The chain's CDR3 is CASSSSRGSQETQYF. The CDR3 nucleotides are TGTGCCAGCAGTTCCTCGCGAGGGAGCCAAGAGACCCAGTACTTC.